This TCR beta chain was obtained from a study of identical twins. Deletions cut 3 bases from V and 0 bases from J, with 9 bases between. The CDR3 has 15 amino acids. One entry per CDR3 protein, called by TCRdb with MiXCR from the 5' RACE reads. This repertoire shows about 300,000 distinct CDR3 sequences, approximately 13% found once; its top ten account for 7.2%. All of the donors were Caucasians in good health. The sample was also linked to a second study, of yellow fever vaccine responses in identical twins.

This TCR came from a woman between 18 and 29 years old in good health. The rearrangement links TRBV12-3 or TRBV12-4 to TRBJ1-3, with D hard to call. The sequenced sample consisted of CD8+ T cells sorted from blood. The CDR3 bases are TGTGCCAGCAGTTTCTGGGATTTCTCTGGAAACACCATATATTTT. Encoded protein: CASSFWDFSGNTIYF.